This is a list of T cell receptor beta chains from one sample in a study of regulatory T cells in long-lasting Graves disease. A single record per CDR3 protein comes from TCRdb applying MiXCR to the multiplex PCR reads. The sample lists a few hundred thousand distinct CDR3 sequences; about a sixth were seen once. These data also formed part of another study, on T cells in Graves' hyperthyroidism and ophthalmopathy.

This specimen consisted of peripheral blood mononuclear cells (PBMCs), obtained at new diagnosis, from a patient treated with antithyroid drugs. These TCRs come from a man in his forties or fifties with Graves disease. The CDR3 runs from the conserved cysteine through the conserved F or W. The D gene is left open where the match is weak. Where a row states a size, it is once, few, many or the class of an expanded clone; other rows omit it.

d_gene: -
j_gene: TRBJ2-7
abundance: many
v_gene: TRBV28
CDR3nt: TGTGCCAGCAGTCCCGGGATTAACTACGAGCAGTACTTC
CDR3aa: CASSPGINYEQYF

d_gene: TRBD1
j_gene: TRBJ1-2
abundance: few
v_gene: TRBV5-1
CDR3nt: TGCGCCAGCAGCTTGTCATTACAGGGGGCCTACTATGGCTACACCTTC
CDR3aa: CASSLSLQGAYYGYTF

d_gene: -
j_gene: TRBJ2-4
abundance: -
v_gene: TRBV5-1
CDR3nt: TGCGCCAGCAGCTTGGCCGAAGCAGGGCAAAACATTCAGTACTTC
CDR3aa: CASSLAEAGQNIQYF

d_gene: -
j_gene: TRBJ2-5
abundance: -
v_gene: TRBV3-1
CDR3nt: TGTGCCAGCAGCCAACCCGGGGTAGCAGTCGACTTACAAGAGACCCAGTACTTC
CDR3aa: CASSQPGVAVDLQETQYF

d_gene: -
j_gene: TRBJ2-3
abundance: many
v_gene: TRBV7-6
CDR3nt: TGTGCCAGCAGCCTAACCGGGACTTGGGGGGATACGCAGTATTTT
CDR3aa: CASSLTGTWGDTQYF

d_gene: -
j_gene: TRBJ1-1
abundance: many
v_gene: TRBV6-5
CDR3nt: TGTGCCAGCAGTTACGAGGGTATGACTGAAGCTTTCTTT
CDR3aa: CASSYEGMTEAFF

d_gene: TRBD1
j_gene: TRBJ1-6
abundance: many
v_gene: TRBV19
CDR3nt: TGTGCCAGTAGTCCCTTCAGGGGGAGCGGCTCACCCCTCCACTTT
CDR3aa: CASSPFRGSGSPLHF

d_gene: TRBD1
j_gene: TRBJ1-1
abundance: -
v_gene: TRBV20-1
CDR3nt: TGCAGTGCTTCTCCTAGGACAGGGGGAGTGAGCACTTTCTTT
CDR3aa: CSASPRTGGVSTFF

d_gene: TRBD1
j_gene: TRBJ2-7
abundance: few
v_gene: TRBV5-4
CDR3nt: TGTGCCAGCAGCCAAAGTAGAGACAGGGCGGGCGAGCAGTACTTC
CDR3aa: CASSQSRDRAGEQYF

d_gene: -
j_gene: TRBJ1-3
abundance: many
v_gene: TRBV2
CDR3nt: TGTGCCAGCAGTGATTTAGACGGCCGCTCATCTGGAAACACCATATATTTT
CDR3aa: CASSDLDGRSSGNTIYF

d_gene: TRBD1
j_gene: TRBJ2-5
abundance: -
v_gene: TRBV19
CDR3nt: TGTGCCAGTAGTCAAAGGGGGCTGGAGACCCAGTACTTC
CDR3aa: CASSQRGLETQYF

d_gene: -
j_gene: TRBJ2-2
abundance: few
v_gene: TRBV20-1
CDR3nt: TGCAGTGCTAGATCCAGAAGGGTTCGCGCGGACACCGGGGAGCTGTTTTTT
CDR3aa: CSARSRRVRADTGELFF

d_gene: -
j_gene: TRBJ2-7
abundance: many
v_gene: TRBV2
CDR3nt: TGTGCCAGCAGTGAAGTGGACATCCAGTACTTC
CDR3aa: CASSEVDIQYF

d_gene: TRBD2
j_gene: TRBJ2-2
abundance: -
v_gene: TRBV5-1
CDR3nt: TGCGCCAGCAGTCTGAGGCCTAGCGGGGCCGGGGAGCTGTTTTTT
CDR3aa: CASSLRPSGAGELFF

d_gene: -
j_gene: TRBJ2-2
abundance: -
v_gene: TRBV28
CDR3nt: TGTGCCAGCAGTAACCTGGCCACCGGGGAGCTGTTTTTT
CDR3aa: CASSNLATGELFF

d_gene: TRBD1
j_gene: TRBJ1-1
abundance: -
v_gene: TRBV19
CDR3nt: TGTGCCAGTAGTGTCGGGACAGGTAATACTGAAGCTTTCTTT
CDR3aa: CASSVGTGNTEAFF

d_gene: -
j_gene: TRBJ2-7
abundance: many
v_gene: TRBV28
CDR3nt: TGTGCCAGCAGTTTTACAGTTAGCTACGAGCAGTACTTC
CDR3aa: CASSFTVSYEQYF

d_gene: -
j_gene: TRBJ1-1
abundance: many
v_gene: TRBV2
CDR3nt: TGTGCCAGCAGCCTGGTCGGTCTCGGGAACACTGAAGCTTTCTTT
CDR3aa: CASSLVGLGNTEAFF

d_gene: -
j_gene: TRBJ2-3
abundance: many
v_gene: TRBV10-3
CDR3nt: TGTGCCATCGCGTTACTGCTCACAGATACGCAGTATTTT
CDR3aa: CAIALLLTDTQYF

d_gene: -
j_gene: TRBJ2-7
abundance: few
v_gene: TRBV30
CDR3nt: TGTGCCTGGAGTGTAATCTACAGGGTTCTGTACTTC
CDR3aa: CAWSVIYRVLYF

d_gene: -
j_gene: TRBJ1-1
abundance: many
v_gene: TRBV7-2
CDR3nt: TGTGCCAGCAGCCCCCGGACAGACTATAACACTGAAGCTTTCTTT
CDR3aa: CASSPRTDYNTEAFF

d_gene: -
j_gene: TRBJ2-2
abundance: -
v_gene: TRBV7-2
CDR3nt: TGTGCCAGCAGCTTAGCGACCGGGGGAGGCTTCTTGAGCACCGGGGAGCTGTTTTTT
CDR3aa: CASSLATGGGFLSTGELFF

d_gene: -
j_gene: TRBJ2-7
abundance: -
v_gene: TRBV7-9
CDR3nt: TGTGCCAGCAGCTTAGCTGTCCACGAGCAGTACTTC
CDR3aa: CASSLAVHEQYF

d_gene: -
j_gene: TRBJ2-6
abundance: many
v_gene: TRBV7-2
CDR3nt: TGTGCCAGCAGCTTTACTGGGGCCAACGTCCTGACTTTC
CDR3aa: CASSFTGANVLTF

d_gene: TRBD1
j_gene: TRBJ1-1
abundance: few
v_gene: TRBV5-1
CDR3nt: TGCGCCAGCAGCCCACAGGGGGCGCCGAACACTGAAGCTTTCTTT
CDR3aa: CASSPQGAPNTEAFF

d_gene: TRBD1
j_gene: TRBJ1-1
abundance: many
v_gene: TRBV2
CDR3nt: TGTGCCAGCAGTGAAGCGAGGACAGGGAGCGCTGAAGCTTTCTTT
CDR3aa: CASSEARTGSAEAFF

d_gene: -
j_gene: TRBJ1-4
abundance: many
v_gene: TRBV6-5
CDR3nt: TGTGCCAGCAGTTACTCGATAGGCAGGCTTAATGAAAAACTGTTTTTT
CDR3aa: CASSYSIGRLNEKLFF

d_gene: -
j_gene: TRBJ1-1
abundance: many
v_gene: TRBV7-9
CDR3nt: TGTGCCAGCAGCGGGGCGGGGGAAGCTGAAGCTTTCTTT
CDR3aa: CASSGAGEAEAFF

d_gene: TRBD1
j_gene: TRBJ1-1
abundance: many
v_gene: TRBV9
CDR3nt: TGCGCCAGCAGCGGGGACAGTTCGGCGAACACTGAAGCTTTCTTT
CDR3aa: CASSGDSSANTEAFF

d_gene: -
j_gene: TRBJ1-1
abundance: -
v_gene: TRBV19
CDR3nt: TGTGCCAGTAACTACGGGAACACTGAAGCTTTCTTT
CDR3aa: CASNYGNTEAFF

d_gene: -
j_gene: TRBJ2-5
abundance: -
v_gene: TRBV6-1
CDR3nt: TGTGCCAGCAGTGTCGCCCGGGACATACAAGAGACCCAGTACTTC
CDR3aa: CASSVARDIQETQYF

d_gene: TRBD1
j_gene: TRBJ1-4
abundance: many
v_gene: TRBV5-1
CDR3nt: TGCGCCAGCAGCCCGGGACAGGTCGAAGAAAAACTGTTTTTT
CDR3aa: CASSPGQVEEKLFF

d_gene: -
j_gene: TRBJ2-5
abundance: many
v_gene: TRBV7-2
CDR3nt: TGTGCCAGCAGCTTAGCAGGGATCGAGACCCAGTACTTC
CDR3aa: CASSLAGIETQYF

d_gene: TRBD2
j_gene: TRBJ2-3
abundance: -
v_gene: TRBV4-1
CDR3nt: TGCGCCAGCAGCCGGGGCCTAGCGGGGGGGCCTTACGTTAGCACAGATACGCAGTATTTT
CDR3aa: CASSRGLAGGPYVSTDTQYF

d_gene: -
j_gene: TRBJ2-3
abundance: many
v_gene: TRBV7-2
CDR3nt: TGTGCCAGCAGCTTAGCCGCACTGGGCGGCACAGATACGCAGTATTTT
CDR3aa: CASSLAALGGTDTQYF

d_gene: TRBD1
j_gene: TRBJ1-6
abundance: -
v_gene: TRBV30
CDR3nt: TGTGCCTGGGGGACAGGGGGCAATTCACCCCTCCACTTT
CDR3aa: CAWGTGGNSPLHF

d_gene: TRBD2
j_gene: TRBJ2-1
abundance: -
v_gene: TRBV9
CDR3nt: TGTGCCAGCAGTCGACTAGCTACAGGCGAGCAGTTCTTC
CDR3aa: CASSRLATGEQFF

d_gene: -
j_gene: TRBJ2-3
abundance: -
v_gene: TRBV2
CDR3nt: TGTGCCAGCAGTGAATTGGTAGGCACAGATACGCAGTATTTT
CDR3aa: CASSELVGTDTQYF

d_gene: -
j_gene: TRBJ1-2
abundance: many
v_gene: TRBV10-3
CDR3nt: TGTGCCATCAGTGAGAGCCCTGGCTATGGCTACACCTTC
CDR3aa: CAISESPGYGYTF

d_gene: -
j_gene: TRBJ2-7
abundance: -
v_gene: TRBV19
CDR3nt: TGTGCCAGTAGTAGTCGACAAAGCTCCTACGAGCAGTACTTC
CDR3aa: CASSSRQSSYEQYF

d_gene: -
j_gene: TRBJ2-3
abundance: many
v_gene: TRBV12-3/TRBV12-4
CDR3nt: TGTGCCAGCAGGGCAGGGAACACAGATACGCAGTATTTT
CDR3aa: CASRAGNTDTQYF

d_gene: TRBD1
j_gene: TRBJ2-7
abundance: many
v_gene: TRBV20-1
CDR3nt: TGCAGTGCTAGGGACCCAGGACAGGCCAGCTCCTACGAGCAGTACTTC
CDR3aa: CSARDPGQASSYEQYF